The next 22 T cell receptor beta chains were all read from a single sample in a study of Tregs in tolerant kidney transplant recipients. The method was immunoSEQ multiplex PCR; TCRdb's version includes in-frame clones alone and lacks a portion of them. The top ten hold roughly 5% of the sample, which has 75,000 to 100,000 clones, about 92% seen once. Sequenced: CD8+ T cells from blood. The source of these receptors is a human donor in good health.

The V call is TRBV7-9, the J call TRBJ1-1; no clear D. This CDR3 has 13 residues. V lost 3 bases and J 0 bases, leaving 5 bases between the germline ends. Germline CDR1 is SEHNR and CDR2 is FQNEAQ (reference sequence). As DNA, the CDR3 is TGTGCCAGCAGCTTGCTTATGAACACTGAAGCTTTCTTT. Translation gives CASSLLMNTEAFF. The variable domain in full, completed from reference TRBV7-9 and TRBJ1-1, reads DTGVSQNPRHKITKRGQNVTFRCDPISEHNRLYWYRQTLGQGPEFLTYFQNEAQLEKSRLLSDRFSAERPKGSFSTLEIQRTEQGDSAMYLCASSLLMNTEAFFGQGTRLTVV.

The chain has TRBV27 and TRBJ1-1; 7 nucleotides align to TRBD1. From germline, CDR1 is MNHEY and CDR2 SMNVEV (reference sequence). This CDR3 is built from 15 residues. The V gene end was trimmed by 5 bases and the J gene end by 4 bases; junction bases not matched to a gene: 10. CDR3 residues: CASSIRTGLVTEAFF. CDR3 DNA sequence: TGTGCCAGCAGTATACGGACAGGCCTAGTCACTGAAGCTTTCTTT.

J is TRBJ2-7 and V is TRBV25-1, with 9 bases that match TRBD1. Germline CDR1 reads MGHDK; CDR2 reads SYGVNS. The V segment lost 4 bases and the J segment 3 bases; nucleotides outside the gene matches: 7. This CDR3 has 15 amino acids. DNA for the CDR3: TGTGCCAGCAGTGTGACCGACAGGGGGGACTACGAGCAGTACTTC. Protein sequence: CASSVTDRGDYEQYF.

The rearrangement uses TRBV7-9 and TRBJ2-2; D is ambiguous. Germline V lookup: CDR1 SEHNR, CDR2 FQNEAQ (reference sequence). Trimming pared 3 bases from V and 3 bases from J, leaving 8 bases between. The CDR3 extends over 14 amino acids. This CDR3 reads CASSFDTYTGELFF. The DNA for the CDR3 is TGTGCCAGCAGCTTCGACACCTACACCGGGGAGCTGTTTTTT.

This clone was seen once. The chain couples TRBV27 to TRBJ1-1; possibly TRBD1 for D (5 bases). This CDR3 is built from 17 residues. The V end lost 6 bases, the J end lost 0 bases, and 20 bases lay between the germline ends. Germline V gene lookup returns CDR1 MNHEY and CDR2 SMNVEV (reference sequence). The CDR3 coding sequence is TGTGCCAGCAGCCCCTATAGACAGAAGAACTTGAACACTGAAGCTTTCTTT. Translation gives CASSPYRQKNLNTEAFF.

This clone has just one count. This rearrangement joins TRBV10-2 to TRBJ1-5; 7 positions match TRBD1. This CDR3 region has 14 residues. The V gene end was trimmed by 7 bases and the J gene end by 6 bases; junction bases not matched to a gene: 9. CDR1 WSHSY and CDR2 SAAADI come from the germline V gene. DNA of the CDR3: TGCGCCAGCAACGGACAGGAGGGAACTCAGCCCCAGCATTTT. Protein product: CASNGQEGTQPQHF.

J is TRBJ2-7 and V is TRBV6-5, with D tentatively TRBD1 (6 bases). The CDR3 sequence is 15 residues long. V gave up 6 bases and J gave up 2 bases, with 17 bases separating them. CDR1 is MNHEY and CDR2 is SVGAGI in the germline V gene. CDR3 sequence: CASSLGQPTTYEQYF. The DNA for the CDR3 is TGTGCCAGCAGCCTCGGACAGCCAACAACCTACGAGCAGTACTTC.

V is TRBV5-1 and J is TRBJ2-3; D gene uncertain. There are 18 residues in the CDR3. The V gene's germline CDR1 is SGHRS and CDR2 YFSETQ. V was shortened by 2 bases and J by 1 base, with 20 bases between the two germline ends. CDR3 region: CASSFSVYLLSGTDTQYF. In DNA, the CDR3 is TGCGCCAGCAGCTTCTCTGTCTACCTCTTAAGCGGCACAGATACGCAGTATTTT.

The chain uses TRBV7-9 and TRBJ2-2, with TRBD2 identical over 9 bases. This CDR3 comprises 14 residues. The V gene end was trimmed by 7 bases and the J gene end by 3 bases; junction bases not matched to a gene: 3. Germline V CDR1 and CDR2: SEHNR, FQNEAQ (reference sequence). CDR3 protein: CASTGGRDTGELFF. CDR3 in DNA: TGTGCCAGCACGGGCGGGAGGGACACCGGGGAGCTGTTTTTT.

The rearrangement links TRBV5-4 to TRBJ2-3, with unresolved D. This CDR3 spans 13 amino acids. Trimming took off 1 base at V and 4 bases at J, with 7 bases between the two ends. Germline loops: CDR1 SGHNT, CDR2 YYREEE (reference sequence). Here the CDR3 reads CASSLFFADTQYF. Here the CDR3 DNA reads TGTGCCAGCAGCTTGTTCTTCGCAGATACGCAGTATTTT.

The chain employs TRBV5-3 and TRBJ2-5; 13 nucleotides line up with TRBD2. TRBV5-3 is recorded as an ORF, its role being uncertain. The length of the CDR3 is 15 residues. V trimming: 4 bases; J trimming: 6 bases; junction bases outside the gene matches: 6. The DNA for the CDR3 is TGTGCCAGAAGCATCAGACTAGCGGGGGGTCAGACCCAGTACTTC. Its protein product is CARSIRLAGGQTQYF.

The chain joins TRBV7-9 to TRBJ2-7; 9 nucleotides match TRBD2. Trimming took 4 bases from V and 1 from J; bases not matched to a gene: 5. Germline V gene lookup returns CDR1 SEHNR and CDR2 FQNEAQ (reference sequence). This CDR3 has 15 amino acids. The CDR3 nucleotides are TGTGCCAGCAGCTACCCAGCGGGAGGATCCTACGAGCAGTACTTC. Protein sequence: CASSYPAGGSYEQYF.

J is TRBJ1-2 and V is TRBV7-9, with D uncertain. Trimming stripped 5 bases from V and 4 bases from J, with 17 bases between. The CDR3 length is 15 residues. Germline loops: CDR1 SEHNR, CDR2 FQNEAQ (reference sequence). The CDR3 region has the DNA TGTGCCAGCAGCCGGAGTTATGGAAAGACCTATGGCTACACCTTC. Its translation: CASSRSYGKTYGYTF. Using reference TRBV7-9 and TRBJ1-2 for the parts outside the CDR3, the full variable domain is DTGVSQNPRHKITKRGQNVTFRCDPISEHNRLYWYRQTLGQGPEFLTYFQNEAQLEKSRLLSDRFSAERPKGSFSTLEIQRTEQGDSAMYLCASSRSYGKTYGYTFGSGTRLTVV.

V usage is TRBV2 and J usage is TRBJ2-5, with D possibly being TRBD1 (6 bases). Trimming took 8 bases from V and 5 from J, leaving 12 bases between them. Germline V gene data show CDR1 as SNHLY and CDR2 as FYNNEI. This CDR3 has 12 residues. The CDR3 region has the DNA TGTGCCAGCGAAGACAGGTTGGAGACCCAGTACTTC. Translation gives CASEDRLETQYF.

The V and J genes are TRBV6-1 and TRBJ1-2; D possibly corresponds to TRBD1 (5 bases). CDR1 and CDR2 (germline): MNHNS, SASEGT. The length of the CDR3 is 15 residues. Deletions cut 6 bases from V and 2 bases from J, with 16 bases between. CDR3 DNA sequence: TGTGCCAGCAGCAGCCAGGGTGGGGGAAACTATGGCTACACCTTC. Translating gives CASSSQGGGNYGYTF.

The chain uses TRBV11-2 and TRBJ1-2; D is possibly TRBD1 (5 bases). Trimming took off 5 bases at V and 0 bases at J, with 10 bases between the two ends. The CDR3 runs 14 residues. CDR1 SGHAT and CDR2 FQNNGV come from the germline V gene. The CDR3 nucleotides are TGTGCCAGCAGCAGCAGGGATGCTAACTATGGCTACACCTTC. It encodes CASSSRDANYGYTF.

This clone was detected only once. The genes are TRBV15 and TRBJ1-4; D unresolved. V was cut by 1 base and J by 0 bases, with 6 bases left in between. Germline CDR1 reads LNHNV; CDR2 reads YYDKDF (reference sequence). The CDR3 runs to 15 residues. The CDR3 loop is CATSRGSSTNEKLFF. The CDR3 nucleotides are TGTGCCACCAGCAGAGGCAGCTCAACTAATGAAAAACTGTTTTTT.

The CDR3 DNA sequence: TGTGCCAGCAGCTCTGGGGTCCGAAATGAGCAGTTCTTC. Encoded protein: CASSSGVRNEQFF. The chain has TRBV2 and TRBJ2-1; D gene ambiguous. This CDR3 region has 13 residues. In germline, CDR1 is SNHLY, CDR2 FYNNEI. V was trimmed by 6 bases and J by 7 bases, leaving 13 bases between them.

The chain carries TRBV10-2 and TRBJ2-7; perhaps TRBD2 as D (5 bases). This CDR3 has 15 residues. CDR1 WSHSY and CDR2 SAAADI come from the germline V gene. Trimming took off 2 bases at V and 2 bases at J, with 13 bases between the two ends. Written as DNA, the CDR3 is TGCGCCAGCAGTGAGCCCGGACTGGTTACCTACGAGCAGTACTTC. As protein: CASSEPGLVTYEQYF.

The CDR3, as DNA: TGTGCCAGTAGTACTTGGGACAGCGTGAACTATGGCTACACCTTC. Protein sequence: CASSTWDSVNYGYTF. The chain links TRBV19 to TRBJ1-2, with TRBD1 identical over 7 bases. The germline V gene has CDR1 LNHDA and CDR2 SQIVND (reference sequence). The CDR3 has 15 residues. V was pared by 4 bases and J by 2 bases, with 7 bases of the junction left unmatched.

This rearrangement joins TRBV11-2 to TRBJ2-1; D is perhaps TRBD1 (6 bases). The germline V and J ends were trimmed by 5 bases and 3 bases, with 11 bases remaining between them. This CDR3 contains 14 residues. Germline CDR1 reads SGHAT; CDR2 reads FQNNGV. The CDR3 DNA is TGTGCCAGCAGCCAGGACAGATACTACAATGAGCAGTTCTTC. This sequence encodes CASSQDRYYNEQFF.

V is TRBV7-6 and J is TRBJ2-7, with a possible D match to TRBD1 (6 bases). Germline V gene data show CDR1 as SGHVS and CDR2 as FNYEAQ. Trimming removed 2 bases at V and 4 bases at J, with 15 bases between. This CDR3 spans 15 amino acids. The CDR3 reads CASSLYREDVYEQYF. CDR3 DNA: TGTGCCAGCAGCTTATACAGGGAAGACGTGTACGAGCAGTACTTC. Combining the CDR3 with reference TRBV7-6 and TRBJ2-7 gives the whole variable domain GAGVSQSPRYKVTKRGQDVALRCDPISGHVSLYWYRQALGQGPEFLTYFNYEAQQDKSGLPNDRFSAERPEGSISTLTIQRTEQRDSAMYRCASSLYREDVYEQYFGPGTRLTVT.